This T cell receptor (beta chain) was retrieved from a study of T cells in Graves' hyperthyroidism and ophthalmopathy. Study as a whole: Peripheral blood was collected at initial diagnosis, before any treatment. Notes on the study in general: Separating ophthalmopathy from stable hyperthyroidism was achieved by a 13 V-J model.

The source material, RNA transcripts, was used to amplify TCR beta CDR3 regions. The HTBI primer set drove a first-round RT-PCR of the TCR CDR3. From the multiplex PCR reads, TCRdb called clonotypes with MiXCR, one entry per CDR3 protein. The sample lists approximately 510,000 distinct CDR3 sequences, under 25% occurring once. Trimming at V came to 6 bases and at J to 2 bases, leaving 7 bases not matched to a gene. Germline loops: CDR1 MDHEN, CDR2 SYDVKM. The CDR3 contains 15 residues. Stable hyperthyroidism: no ophthalmopathy progression over 18 months of follow-up. Isolation of PBMCs was performed on 10 ml fresh peripheral blood. Worth noting for this clonotype: The antigen is not known.

The sequence was obtained from a man between 18 and 35 years old with Graves' hyperthyroidism. The sample taken for sequencing was blood. The chain links TRBV28 to TRBJ2-7, with TRBD1 matching 10 bases. The CDR3 spells CASSTPGQGPYEQYF. The CDR3 DNA is TGTGCCAGCAGCACACCGGGACAGGGGCCCTACGAGCAGTACTTC.